One sample yielded the 18 T cell receptor beta chains listed below, sequenced in a study of PD-1 blockade in classical Hodgkin lymphoma. Time point here: newly diagnosed, previously untreated cHL patient sample. Thawed PBMCs yielded CD4+ T cells through magnetic negative selection. Clones were read by immunoSEQ multiplex PCR, and TCRdb kept only the in-frame ones, dropping some. The sample gives about 20,000 clones, about four fifths of which show up once; around 1.2% is in the top ten. Sequenced: CD4+ T cells from blood. All receptors derive from a human donor with classical Hodgkin lymphoma.

The chain employs TRBV7-7 and TRBJ1-1; D gene ambiguous. With 1 base removed from V and 7 bases from J, the gap between germline ends came to 10 bases. The CDR3 is 13 residues long. Germline CDR1 and CDR2: SSHAT and FNYEAQ (reference sequence). The CDR3 coding sequence is TGTGCCAGCAGCTTAGGTGAGGGATTTGAAGCTTTCTTT. Translating it yields CASSLGEGFEAFF.

The chain joins TRBV6-1 to TRBJ1-6; 9 nucleotides line up with TRBD1. The J segment lost 6 bases and the V segment lost 11 bases, leaving 11 bases of the junction unmatched. CDR3 length equals 15 residues. Germline V lookup: CDR1 MNHNS, CDR2 SASEGT. The CDR3, as DNA: TGTGCCGGGGCGGGCAGGGACAGGGCTAATTCACCCCTCCACTTT. This gives the protein CAGAGRDRANSPLHF.

V gene TRBV11-1 combines with J gene TRBJ2-3; D might be TRBD2 (6 bases). CDR1 and CDR2 (germline): SGHAT, FQDESV (reference sequence). Trimming shortened V by 6 bases and J by 4 bases, and 11 bases separated the two germline ends. CDR3 size: 13 residues. CDR3 in amino acids: CASSRGEADTQYF. The CDR3 DNA sequence: TGTGCCAGCAGTCGCGGGGAGGCAGATACGCAGTATTTT.

The chain uses TRBV6-5 and TRBJ2-5, with 7 nucleotides matching TRBD1. Germline values: CDR1 MNHEY, CDR2 SVGAGI. The CDR3 sequence is 15 residues long. V was clipped by 6 bases and J by 1 base; unmatched bases: 8. The CDR3 protein is CASSRQGRRQETQYF. CDR3 coding DNA: TGTGCCAGCAGCCGACAGGGACGGCGCCAAGAGACCCAGTACTTC.

This clone occurred once. V gene TRBV10-3 combines with J gene TRBJ2-7, with D perhaps TRBD1 (6 bases). The CDR3 is 14 residues long. V lost 7 bases and J lost 6, with 19 bases in between. CDR1 ENHRY and CDR2 SYGVKD come from the germline V gene. This CDR3 is CAINQQGSGSEQYF. The CDR3 region has the DNA TGTGCCATCAACCAACAGGGTTCTGGGTCCGAGCAGTACTTC.

The genes are TRBV28 and TRBJ2-1, with D perhaps TRBD1 (6 bases). Germline-derived CDR1 and CDR2 are MDHEN and SYDVKM. The CDR3 consists of 14 residues. V was shortened by 6 bases and J by 2 bases, with 11 bases between the two germline ends. The CDR3 is CASRETGAYNEQFF. In DNA, the CDR3 is TGTGCCAGCAGGGAGACAGGAGCCTACAATGAGCAGTTCTTC.

The chain joins TRBV28 to TRBJ2-3, with TRBD2 identical over 11 bases. With 6 bases clipped from V and 3 bases from J, the junction kept 17 bases outside the gene matches. The CDR3 totals 19 residues. Per the germline V gene, CDR1 is MDHEN and CDR2 is SYDVKM. CDR3 bases: TGTGCCAGCAGCCCCCTTAGTGGTAGCGGGAGGGTGGTAACAGATACGCAGTATTTT. This translates into CASSPLSGSGRVVTDTQYF.

This chain links TRBV6-1 with TRBJ1-5; 7 bases fit TRBD1. The germline gives CDR1 MNHNS, CDR2 SASEGT. Trimming took 2 bases from V and 2 from J; bases not matched to a gene: 6. The CDR3 extends over 16 amino acids. This CDR3 reads CASSEWRGQGNQPQHF. CDR3 coding DNA: TGTGCCAGCAGTGAATGGAGGGGGCAGGGCAATCAGCCCCAGCATTTT.

V is TRBV19 and J is TRBJ2-3, with D maybe TRBD1 (5 bases). Germline V gene lookup returns CDR1 LNHDA and CDR2 SQIVND (reference sequence). The CDR3 runs 16 residues. V was shortened by 4 bases and J by 2 bases, with 16 bases between the two germline ends. The CDR3 nucleotides are TGTGCCAGTAGTAGGCGGCCTGGCAGGGACACAGATACGCAGTATTTT. This gives the protein CASSRRPGRDTDTQYF. Supplemented by reference TRBV19 and TRBJ2-3, the full variable domain reads DGGITQSPKYLFRKEGQNVTLSCEQNLNHDAMYWYRQDPGQGLRLIYYSQIVNDFQKGDIAEGYSVSREKKESFPLTVTSAQKNPTAFYLCASSRRPGRDTDTQYFGPGTRLTVL.

The chain carries TRBV28 and TRBJ1-2, with unresolved D. The V gene's germline CDR1 is MDHEN and CDR2 SYDVKM. This CDR3 comprises 11 residues. Trimming shortened V by 4 bases and J by 7 bases, and 7 bases separated the two germline ends. The CDR3 bases are TGTGCCAGCAGTTCATTGGGTGGCTACACCTTC. This translates into CASSSLGGYTF.

DNA of the CDR3: TGTGCCAGCAGTGAAGTAGGCGGGGAGCCGGTCTATGGCTACACCTTC. It specifies CASSEVGGEPVYGYTF. This chain connects TRBV6-1 to TRBJ1-2; D ambiguous. The CDR3 totals 16 residues. CDR1 is MNHNS, CDR2 SASEGT, per germline. V dropped 1 base and J dropped 4 bases, with 16 bases sitting between them.

The chain uses TRBV11-3 and TRBJ2-5, with 11 bases that match TRBD1. The CDR3 extends over 16 amino acids. Germline loops: CDR1 SGHNT, CDR2 YENEEA. V gave up 2 bases and J gave up 4 bases; unmatched junction bases: 6. The CDR3 protein is CASSLLSGTGGETQYF. The CDR3 region has the DNA TGTGCCAGCAGCTTACTAAGCGGGACAGGGGGAGAGACCCAGTACTTC.

J is TRBJ2-2 and V is TRBV7-9, with 10 bases matching TRBD2. V dropped 1 base and J dropped 6; count of bases not matched to a gene: 11. The CDR3 is 18 residues long. Germline CDR1 and CDR2: SEHNR and FQNEAQ (reference sequence). CDR3 sequence reads: CASSLGVLAGGLPGELFF. CDR3 DNA sequence: TGTGCCAGCAGCTTAGGAGTCTTAGCGGGAGGTCTTCCCGGGGAGCTGTTTTTT.

This clone was observed a few times. The J gene is TRBJ1-1, the V gene TRBV28; 7 bases agree with TRBD1. The CDR3 loop spans 12 amino acids. The J segment lost 8 bases and the V segment lost 6 bases, leaving 6 bases of the junction unmatched. Germline CDR1 and CDR2: MDHEN and SYDVKM. The CDR3 reads CASRVGTEEAFF. CDR3 coding DNA: TGTGCCAGCAGGGTCGGGACAGAGGAAGCTTTCTTT.

This sequence joins TRBV9 and TRBJ2-7, with D possibly being TRBD1 (6 bases). Germline lookup yields CDR1 SGDLS and CDR2 YYNGEE. The CDR3 runs 13 residues. The V and J ends lost 4 bases and 2 bases respectively, with 10 bases between them. In DNA form, the CDR3 reads TGTGCCAGCAGCCCTACAGGGCCCTACGAGCAGTACTTC. Encoded protein: CASSPTGPYEQYF.

The chain carries TRBV27 and TRBJ2-2; 8 nucleotides agree with TRBD1. The CDR3 contains 15 residues. Germline V gives CDR1 MNHEY, CDR2 SMNVEV (reference sequence). V shed 3 bases, J shed 3 bases, and the junction held 3 bases outside the gene matches. For the CDR3, the DNA is TGTGCCAGCAGTTTCCAACAGGGGGACACCGGGGAGCTGTTTTTT. It codes for CASSFQQGDTGELFF.

CDR3 amino acids: CASSLAGGGETQYF. CDR3 DNA: TGTGCCAGCAGCTTAGCAGGGGGCGGGGAGACCCAGTACTTC. This chain links TRBV7-5 with TRBJ2-5; whether TRBD1, the table's D call, matches the DNA was not checked. TRBV7-5 is deemed a pseudogene. The CDR3 is made up of 14 amino acids.

CDR3 region: CASIGTGGTYEQYF. In DNA form, the CDR3 reads TGTGCCAGCATCGGGACAGGGGGAACCTACGAGCAGTACTTC. The rearrangement links TRBV28 to TRBJ2-7; 11 bases fit TRBD1. The CDR3 runs 14 residues. Trimming at V came to 7 bases and at J to 2 bases, leaving 4 bases not matched to a gene. Per the germline V gene, CDR1 is MDHEN and CDR2 is SYDVKM.